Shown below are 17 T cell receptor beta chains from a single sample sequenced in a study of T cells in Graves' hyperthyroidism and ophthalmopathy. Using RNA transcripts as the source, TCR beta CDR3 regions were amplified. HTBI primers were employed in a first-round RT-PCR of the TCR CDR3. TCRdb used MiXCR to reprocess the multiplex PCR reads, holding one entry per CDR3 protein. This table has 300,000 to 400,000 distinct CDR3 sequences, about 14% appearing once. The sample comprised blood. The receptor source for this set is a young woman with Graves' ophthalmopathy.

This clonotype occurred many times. CDR3: CASSPGTGRSGANVLTF. In DNA, the CDR3 is TGCGCCAGCAGCCCCGGGACAGGACGCTCTGGGGCCAACGTCCTGACTTTC. The V and J genes are TRBV5-1 and TRBJ2-6; 8 nucleotides line up with TRBD1. Losses at the gene ends were 4 bases for V and 0 bases for J; bases not matched to a gene: 6. CDR1 and CDR2 from the germline V gene are SGHRS and YFSETQ. The CDR3 is made up of 17 amino acids. The full variable domain, in which reference TRBV5-1 and TRBJ2-6 provide the parts outside the CDR3, is KAGVTQTPRYLIKTRGQQVTLSCSPISGHRSVSWYQQTPGQGLQFLFEYFSETQRNKGNFPGRFSGRQFSNSRSEMNVSTLELGDSALYLCASSPGTGRSGANVLTFGAGSRLTVL.

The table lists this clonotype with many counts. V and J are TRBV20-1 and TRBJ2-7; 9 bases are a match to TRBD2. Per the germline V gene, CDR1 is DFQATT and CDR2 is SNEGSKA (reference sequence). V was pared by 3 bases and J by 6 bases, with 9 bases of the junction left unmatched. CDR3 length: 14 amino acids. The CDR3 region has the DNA TGCAGTGCTAGTTTAGCTAGCGGGGCAATCGAGCAGTACTTC. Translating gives CSASLASGAIEQYF.

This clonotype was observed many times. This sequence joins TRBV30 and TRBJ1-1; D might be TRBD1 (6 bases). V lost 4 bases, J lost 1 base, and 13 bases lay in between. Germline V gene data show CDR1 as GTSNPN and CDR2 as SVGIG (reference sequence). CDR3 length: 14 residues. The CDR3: CAWTELRGNTEAFF. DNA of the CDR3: TGTGCCTGGACCGAACTCAGGGGGAACACTGAAGCTTTCTTT.

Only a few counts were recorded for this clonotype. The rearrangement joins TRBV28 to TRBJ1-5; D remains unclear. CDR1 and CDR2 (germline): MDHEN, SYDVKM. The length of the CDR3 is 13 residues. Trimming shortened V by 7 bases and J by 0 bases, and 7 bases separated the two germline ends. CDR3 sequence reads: CASTVFSNQPQHF. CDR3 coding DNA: TGTGCCAGCACGGTGTTTAGCAATCAGCCCCAGCATTTT. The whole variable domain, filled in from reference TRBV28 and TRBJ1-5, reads DVKVTQSSRYLVKRTGEKVFLECVQDMDHENMFWYRQDPGLGLRLIYFSYDVKMKEKGDIPEGYSVSREKKERFSLILESASTNQTSMYLCASTVFSNQPQHFGDGTRLSIL.

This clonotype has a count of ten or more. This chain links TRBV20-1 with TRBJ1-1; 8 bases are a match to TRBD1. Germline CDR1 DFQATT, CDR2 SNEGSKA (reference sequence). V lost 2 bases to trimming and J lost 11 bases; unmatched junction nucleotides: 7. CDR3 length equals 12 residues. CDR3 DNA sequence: TGCAGTGCTAGAATGCCAGGGGGCGACGCTTTCTTT. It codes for CSARMPGGDAFF.

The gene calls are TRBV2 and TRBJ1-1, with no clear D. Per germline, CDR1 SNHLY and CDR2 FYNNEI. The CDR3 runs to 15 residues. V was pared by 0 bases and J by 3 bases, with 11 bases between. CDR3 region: CASSEAIRVDTEAFF. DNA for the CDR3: TGTGCCAGCAGTGAAGCAATCCGGGTGGACACTGAAGCTTTCTTT.

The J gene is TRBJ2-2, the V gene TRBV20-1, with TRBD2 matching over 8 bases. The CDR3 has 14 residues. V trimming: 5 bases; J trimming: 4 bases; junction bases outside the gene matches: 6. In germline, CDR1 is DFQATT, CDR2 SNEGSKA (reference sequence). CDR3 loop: CSAPGLDVTGELFF. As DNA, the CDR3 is TGCAGTGCTCCGGGACTAGACGTCACCGGGGAGCTGTTTTTT.

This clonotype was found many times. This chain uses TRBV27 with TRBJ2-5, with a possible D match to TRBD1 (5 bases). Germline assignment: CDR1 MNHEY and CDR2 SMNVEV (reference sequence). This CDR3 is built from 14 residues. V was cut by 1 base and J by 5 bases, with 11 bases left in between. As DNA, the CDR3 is TGTGCCAGCAGTTTATTTCCAGGGCAGGAGACCCAGTACTTC. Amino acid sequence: CASSLFPGQETQYF.

Here the CDR3 reads CASSIRGPYTDTQYF. The CDR3 nucleotides read TGTGCCAGTAGTATTAGGGGTCCCTACACAGATACGCAGTATTTT. This chain links TRBV19 with TRBJ2-3, with D perhaps TRBD1 (5 bases). Germline values: CDR1 LNHDA, CDR2 SQIVND (reference sequence). With 3 bases removed from V and 2 bases from J, the gap between germline ends came to 12 bases. The CDR3 contains 15 residues.

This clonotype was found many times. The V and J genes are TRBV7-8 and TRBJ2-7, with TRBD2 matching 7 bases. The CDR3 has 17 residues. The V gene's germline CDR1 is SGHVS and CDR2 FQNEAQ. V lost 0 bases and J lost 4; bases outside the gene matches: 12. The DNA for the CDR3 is TGTGCCAGCAGCTTAGCTAGGGCTCGCGGGGGAATTTACGAGCAGTACTTC. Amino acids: CASSLARARGGIYEQYF.

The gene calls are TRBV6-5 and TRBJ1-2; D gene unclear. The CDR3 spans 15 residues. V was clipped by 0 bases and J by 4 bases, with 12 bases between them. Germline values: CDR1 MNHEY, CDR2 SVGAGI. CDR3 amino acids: CASSYSWSNTYGYTF. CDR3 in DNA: TGTGCCAGCAGTTACTCATGGTCTAACACCTATGGCTACACCTTC.

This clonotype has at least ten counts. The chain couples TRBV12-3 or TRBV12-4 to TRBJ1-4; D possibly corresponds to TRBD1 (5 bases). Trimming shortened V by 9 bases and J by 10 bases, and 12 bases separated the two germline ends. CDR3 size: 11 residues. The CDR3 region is CASGASGKLFF. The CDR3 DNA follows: TGTGCCAGTGGGGCGAGTGGAAAACTGTTTTTT.

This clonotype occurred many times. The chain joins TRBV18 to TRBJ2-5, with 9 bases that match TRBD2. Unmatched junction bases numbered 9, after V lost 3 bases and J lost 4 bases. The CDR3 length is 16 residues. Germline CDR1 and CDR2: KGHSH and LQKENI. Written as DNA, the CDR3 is TGTGCCAGCTCACCTTCTAGCGGGGCTCGGCGAGAGACCCAGTACTTC. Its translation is CASSPSSGARRETQYF. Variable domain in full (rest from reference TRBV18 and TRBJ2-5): NAGVMQNPRHLVRRRGQEARLRCSPMKGHSHVYWYRQLPEEGLKFMVYLQKENIIDESGMPKERFSAEFPKEGPSILRIQQVVRGDSAAYFCASSPSSGARRETQYFGPGTRLLVL.

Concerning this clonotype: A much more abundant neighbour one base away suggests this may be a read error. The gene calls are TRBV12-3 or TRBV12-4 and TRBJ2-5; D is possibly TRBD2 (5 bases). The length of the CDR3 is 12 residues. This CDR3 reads CTSSRLIGTQYF. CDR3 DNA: TGTACCAGCAGCCGACTAATCGGGACCCAGTACTTC.

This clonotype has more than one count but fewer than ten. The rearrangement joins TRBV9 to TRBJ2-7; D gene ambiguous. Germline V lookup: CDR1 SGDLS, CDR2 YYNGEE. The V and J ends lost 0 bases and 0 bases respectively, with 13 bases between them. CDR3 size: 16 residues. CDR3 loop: CASSVGSQTSSYEQYF. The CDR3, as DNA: TGTGCCAGCAGCGTAGGCTCTCAAACCTCCTCCTACGAGCAGTACTTC.

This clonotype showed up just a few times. The CDR3 region is CASKRGGFNEKLFF. The CDR3 DNA reads TGTGCCAGCAAAAGAGGGGGCTTTAATGAAAAACTGTTTTTT. The rearrangement uses TRBV14 and TRBJ1-4; 7 bases line up with TRBD1. Germline CDR1 is SGHDN and CDR2 is FVKESK. The CDR3 consists of 14 residues. V lost 7 bases to trimming and J lost 4 bases; unmatched junction nucleotides: 6. Full variable domain (remainder filled in from reference TRBV14 and TRBJ1-4): EAGVTQFPSHSVIEKGQTVTLRCDPISGHDNLYWYRRVMGKEIKFLLHFVKESKQDESGMPNNRFLAERTGGTYSTLKVQPAELEDSGVYFCASKRGGFNEKLFFGSGTQLSVL.

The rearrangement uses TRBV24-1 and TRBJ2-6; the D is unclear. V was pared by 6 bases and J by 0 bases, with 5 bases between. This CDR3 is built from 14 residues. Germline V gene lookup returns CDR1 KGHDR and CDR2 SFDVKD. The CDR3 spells CATSPGSGANVLTF. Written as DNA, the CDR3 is TGTGCCACCAGTCCTGGCTCTGGGGCCAACGTCCTGACTTTC.